Shown below are 32 T cell receptor beta chains from a single sample sequenced in a study of resident and recirculating memory T cells in vitiligo. Some clones are missing from TCRdb's copy, which holds only in-frame ones; the method was immunoSEQ multiplex PCR. The sample contains 40,000 to 45,000 clones, approximately 91% of which appear only once. The sequenced sample consisted of blood. All receptors come from a male donor with vitiligo.

The chain has TRBV7-8 and TRBJ1-1; D gene uncertain. The V end lost 5 bases, the J end lost 2 bases, and 12 bases lay between the germline ends. Germline CDR1 reads SGHVS; CDR2 reads FQNEAQ. This CDR3 is 14 amino acids long. The CDR3: CASSPTNPNTEAFF. The DNA of the CDR3 is TGTGCCAGCAGCCCGACAAACCCAAACACTGAAGCTTTCTTT.

The rearrangement links TRBV5-1 to TRBJ1-2; TRBD1 matches at 9 bases. Germline V gene data show CDR1 as SGHRS and CDR2 as YFSETQ. V lost 5 bases, J lost 8 bases, and 10 bases stayed unmatched. CDR3 length equals 14 residues. The CDR3 reads CASREQGAQIGYTF. The CDR3 DNA sequence: TGCGCCAGCAGGGAACAGGGGGCCCAAATCGGCTACACCTTC.

DNA for the CDR3: TGTGCCAGCAGCGTGTACCCGGGACAGATCACAGATACGCAGTATTTT. Translated: CASSVYPGQITDTQYF. V usage is TRBV5-6 and J usage is TRBJ2-3; 7 bases fit TRBD1. V lost 4 bases and J lost 2; bases outside the gene matches: 10. Germline CDR1 reads SGHDT; CDR2 reads YYEEEE. This CDR3 is 16 amino acids long.

The chain joins TRBV4-3 to TRBJ2-7; the match to TRBD1 covers 9 bases. This CDR3 has 15 residues. Germline V gene sequence: CDR1 LGHNA, CDR2 YSLEER. Germline trimming cut 4 bases from V and 3 bases from J; bases unmatched to any gene: 7. This chain's CDR3 is CASSRTGQGLYEQYF. The CDR3 bases are TGCGCCAGCAGCCGCACAGGACAGGGGCTCTACGAGCAGTACTTC.

This chain joins TRBV7-9 and TRBJ1-6; 9 bases fit TRBD1. Germline V CDR1 and CDR2: SEHNR, FQNEAQ (reference sequence). Trimming removed 5 bases from V and 10 bases from J; junction bases left unmatched: 9. The CDR3 covers 15 residues. DNA of the CDR3: TGTGCCAGCAGCCTCTCGACAGGGGGTACCTCACCCCTCCACTTT. Residues: CASSLSTGGTSPLHF.

The chain recombines TRBV7-3 with TRBJ2-2, with TRBD1 matching over 7 bases. V dropped 0 bases and J dropped 7; count of bases not matched to a gene: 5. Per germline, CDR1 SGHTA and CDR2 FQGTGA. The CDR3 is made up of 15 amino acids. CDR3: CASSLTGGADGELFF. In DNA, the CDR3 is TGTGCCAGCAGCTTAACAGGGGGCGCGGACGGGGAGCTGTTTTTT.

This rearrangement joins TRBV15 to TRBJ2-7, with D maybe TRBD1 (5 bases). In germline, CDR1 is LNHNV, CDR2 YYDKDF (reference sequence). The V and J ends lost 0 bases and 7 bases respectively, with 7 bases between them. This CDR3 region has 12 residues. The chain's CDR3 is CATSREKGEQYF. For the CDR3, the DNA is TGTGCCACCAGCAGAGAAAAGGGGGAGCAGTACTTC.

This rearrangement joins TRBV6-1 to TRBJ2-7; TRBD2 is a possible D gene (5 bases). There are 13 residues in the CDR3. V was trimmed by 7 bases and J by 3 bases, leaving 13 bases between them. CDR1 is MNHNS and CDR2 is SASEGT in the germline V gene. As DNA, the CDR3 is TGTGCCAGCAATCCTACGGGGAACTACGAGCAGTACTTC. Translation: CASNPTGNYEQYF.

The rearrangement joins TRBV10-3 to TRBJ2-1; 11 bases line up with TRBD2. CDR1 and CDR2 from the germline V gene are ENHRY and SYGVKD. CDR3 size: 15 residues. Losses at the gene ends were 8 bases for V and 4 bases for J; bases not matched to a gene: 7. The CDR3 sequence: CAIRQPSGGYNEQFF. The CDR3, as DNA: TGTGCCATCCGCCAGCCTAGCGGGGGGTACAATGAGCAGTTCTTC.

J is TRBJ1-4 and V is TRBV11-2; no definite D call. CDR1 SGHAT and CDR2 FQNNGV come from the germline V gene. Trimming left V 0 bases short and J 4 bases short, with 12 bases between. The CDR3 has 16 amino acids. This CDR3 is CASSLDSEYSNEKLFF. The CDR3 region has the DNA TGTGCCAGCAGCTTAGACTCCGAGTACAGTAATGAAAAACTGTTTTTT.

This chain links TRBV7-2 with TRBJ1-2; D not certain. This CDR3 is built from 13 residues. Trimming stripped 3 bases from V and 3 bases from J, with 8 bases between. Germline V gene sequence: CDR1 SGHTA, CDR2 FQGNSA. CDR3: CASSFGVDYGYTF. The DNA for the CDR3 is TGTGCCAGCAGCTTCGGGGTCGACTATGGCTACACCTTC. Together with reference TRBV7-2 and TRBJ1-2, the CDR3 gives the full variable domain: GAGVSQSPSNKVTEKGKDVELRCDPISGHTALYWYRQSLGQGLEFLIYFQGNSAPDKSGLPSDRFSAERTGGSVSTLTIQRTQQEDSAVYLCASSFGVDYGYTFGSGTRLTVV.

The V and J genes are TRBV6-6 and TRBJ2-3; 9 positions agree with TRBD1. J lost 4 bases, V lost 6 bases, and 5 bases had no gene match. CDR1 is MNHNY and CDR2 is SVGAGI in the germline V gene (reference sequence). This CDR3 is built from 14 residues. The CDR3 reads CASRTTGGADTQYF. DNA for the CDR3: TGTGCCAGCAGAACCACAGGGGGCGCAGATACGCAGTATTTT.

This clone was recorded only once. The chain recombines TRBV30 with TRBJ2-5; D is unresolved. The ends were cut back, 2 bases at V and 5 bases at J, with 9 bases in the middle. Germline loops: CDR1 GTSNPN, CDR2 SVGIG (reference sequence). The CDR3 loop spans 12 amino acids. The chain's CDR3 is CAWSMSGETQYF. Here the CDR3 DNA reads TGTGCCTGGAGTATGTCCGGGGAGACCCAGTACTTC. Complete variable domain (other parts from reference TRBV30 and TRBJ2-5): SQTIHQWPATLVQPVGSPLSLECTVEGTSNPNLYWYRQAAGRGLQLLFYSVGIGQISSEVPQNLSASRPQDRQFILSSKKLLLSDSGFYLCAWSMSGETQYFGPGTRLLVL.

Notes on this clone: Germline is not matched at one junction end, which may reflect a read error. The chain has TRBV2 and TRBJ2-7; perhaps TRBD2 as D (5 bases). CDR3 length: 11 residues. Germline V gene lookup returns CDR1 SNHLY and CDR2 FYNNEI. This CDR3 reads CASSETALGRF. DNA for the CDR3: TGTGCCAGCAGTGAAACCGCACTAGGTCGCTTC.

The chain combines TRBV2 with TRBJ2-3; unclear D gene. Between the trimmed V and J ends, which lost 8 bases and 7 bases, there was a span of 13 bases. CDR3 size: 12 residues. From germline, CDR1 is SNHLY and CDR2 FYNNEI. Here the CDR3 reads CASEAQLYTQYF. In nucleotides, the CDR3 is TGTGCCAGCGAGGCCCAATTATATACGCAGTATTTT.

This chain links TRBV4-3 with TRBJ2-7; TRBD1 matches 7 bases. Germline V gene lookup returns CDR1 LGHNA and CDR2 YSLEER. The V segment lost 1 base and the J segment 3 bases; nucleotides outside the gene matches: 3. The CDR3 loop spans 14 amino acids. CDR3 sequence: CASSQVGTDYEQYF. CDR3 DNA: TGCGCCAGCAGCCAAGTTGGGACAGACTACGAGCAGTACTTC.

The chain has TRBV7-2 and TRBJ2-7, with 9 bases aligning to TRBD2. The CDR3 has 14 amino acids. Germline CDR1 reads SGHTA; CDR2 reads FQGNSA. J lost 10 bases, V lost 5 bases, and 12 bases had no gene match. This CDR3 is CASSHGRGGSGQYF. The DNA of the CDR3 is TGTGCCAGCAGCCACGGGCGGGGGGGATCTGGACAGTACTTC.

This rearrangement joins TRBV30 to TRBJ1-2; D gene unclear. The CDR3 runs 14 residues. Trimming removed 1 base from V and 4 bases from J, with 13 bases in between. Germline CDR1 GTSNPN, CDR2 SVGIG (reference sequence). The CDR3 nucleotides are TGTGCCTGGAGTGAGCTGGCAGGTAGCTATGGCTACACCTTC. This encodes CAWSELAGSYGYTF.

The chain carries TRBV7-9 and TRBJ1-4; TRBD1 matches 11 bases. The CDR3 covers 17 residues. Germline CDR1 and CDR2: SEHNR and FQNEAQ (reference sequence). V dropped 5 bases and J dropped 5; count of bases not matched to a gene: 10. The CDR3 sequence: CASSSGEWDRGNEKLFF. DNA for the CDR3: TGTGCCAGCAGCAGCGGGGAATGGGACAGGGGGAATGAAAAACTGTTTTTT.

Written as DNA, the CDR3 is TGTGCCAGCAGTAAAAGAGGGATGAACACTGAAGCTTTCTTT. It codes for CASSKRGMNTEAFF. V and J are TRBV6-5 and TRBJ1-1; unclear D gene. V shed 5 bases and J shed 0 bases, with 10 bases lying between them. Germline V lookup: CDR1 MNHEY, CDR2 SVGAGI. The CDR3 sequence is 14 residues long.

This rearrangement joins TRBV27 to TRBJ2-7; TRBD1 agrees at 9 bases. V lost 6 bases, J lost 3 bases, and 9 bases stayed unmatched. The CDR3 totals 15 residues. Germline CDR1 is MNHEY and CDR2 is SMNVEV (reference sequence). CDR3: CASRRKGQGGYEQYF. For the CDR3, the DNA is TGTGCCAGCAGAAGAAAGGGACAGGGAGGCTACGAGCAGTACTTC.

V and J are TRBV30 and TRBJ1-3; 10 nucleotides match TRBD1. The V gene end was trimmed by 5 bases and the J gene end by 1 base; junction bases not matched to a gene: 11. From germline, CDR1 is GTSNPN and CDR2 SVGIG (reference sequence). The CDR3 extends over 17 amino acids. CDR3 bases: TGTGCCTGGGGAAGAGAGACAGGGGGCTTATCTGGAAACACCATATATTTT. Its protein is CAWGRETGGLSGNTIYF.

The gene calls are TRBV19 and TRBJ2-5; maybe TRBD1 (7 bases). The CDR3 is made up of 14 amino acids. Trimming left V 2 bases short and J 5 bases short, with 12 bases between. Germline-derived CDR1 and CDR2 are LNHDA and SQIVND (reference sequence). CDR3 loop: CASSIQGGVETQYF. In DNA, the CDR3 is TGTGCCAGTAGTATACAGGGGGGTGTTGAGACCCAGTACTTC.

This clone occurred once. V is TRBV2 and J is TRBJ1-1, with 9 positions matching TRBD1. CDR1 is SNHLY and CDR2 is FYNNEI in the germline V gene. There are 13 residues in the CDR3. V gave up 8 bases and J gave up 4 bases; unmatched junction bases: 5. CDR3 sequence: CASEGTGSTEAFF. The DNA of the CDR3 is TGTGCCAGCGAAGGGACAGGGAGCACTGAAGCTTTCTTT.

For the CDR3, the DNA is TGCGCCAGCAGCGCACGGGACAGGGTGGGTCAAGAGACCCAGTACTTC. Translating it yields CASSARDRVGQETQYF. J is TRBJ2-5 and V is TRBV5-1; 9 bases fit TRBD1. V lost 4 bases, J lost 2 bases, and 9 bases stayed unmatched. This CDR3 contains 16 residues. Germline V CDR1 and CDR2: SGHRS, YFSETQ.

The V gene is TRBV15, the J gene TRBJ1-5, with 8 bases identical to TRBD1. J lost 0 bases, V lost 5 bases, and 15 bases had no gene match. The CDR3 is 19 amino acids. In germline, CDR1 is LNHNV, CDR2 YYDKDF (reference sequence). CDR3 sequence reads: CATSANRDRRLNSNQPQHF. In DNA form, the CDR3 reads TGTGCCACCAGCGCAAACCGGGACAGGCGGTTAAATAGCAATCAGCCCCAGCATTTT.

The chain uses TRBV9 and TRBJ1-6; TRBD1 is a possible D gene (6 bases). Germline V gene data show CDR1 as SGDLS and CDR2 as YYNGEE. The CDR3 totals 17 residues. Trimming left V 6 bases short and J 1 base short, with 17 bases between. The DNA for the CDR3 is TGTGCCAGCACCCCTGGGCAGGGGCGATCCTATAATTCACCCCTCCACTTT. This encodes CASTPGQGRSYNSPLHF.

This sequence joins TRBV11-2 and TRBJ2-4, with 9 bases matching TRBD1. Trimming removed 6 bases from V and 8 bases from J; junction bases left unmatched: 5. CDR1 and CDR2 (germline): SGHAT, FQNNGV. CDR3 length: 13 amino acids. The CDR3 loop reads CASRGTGRYIQYF. The CDR3 bases are TGTGCCAGCAGGGGGACAGGGCGATACATTCAGTACTTC.

The chain links TRBV11-2 to TRBJ1-4; perhaps TRBD1 as D (5 bases). Germline-derived CDR1 and CDR2 are SGHAT and FQNNGV. The CDR3 has 15 amino acids. V lost 6 bases to trimming and J lost 8 bases, with 19 bases between them. In nucleotides, the CDR3 is TGTGCCAGCAGACGAGATCAGGGCTTATACGAAAAACTGTTTTTT. Translated, it gives CASRRDQGLYEKLFF.

The rearrangement links TRBV11-2 to TRBJ2-1, with 10 bases identical to TRBD2. Germline CDR1 and CDR2: SGHAT and FQNNGV. V gave up 1 base and J gave up 6 bases; unmatched junction bases: 3. The CDR3 length is 15 residues. The CDR3 DNA is TGTGCCAGCAGCTTAGCTAGCGGGGGCACCAATGAGCAGTTCTTC. Residues: CASSLASGGTNEQFF.

This clone came up once. The CDR3: CASSLEHSVRGQGMYEQYF. For the CDR3, the DNA is TGTGCCAGCAGCTTAGAGCACTCGGTTCGGGGACAGGGAATGTACGAGCAGTACTTC. The chain joins TRBV7-2 to TRBJ2-7; 9 positions agree with TRBD1. Germline trimming cut 1 base from V and 4 bases from J; bases unmatched to any gene: 17. Germline-derived CDR1 and CDR2 are SGHTA and FQGNSA. This CDR3 spans 19 amino acids. Variable domain in full (rest from reference TRBV7-2 and TRBJ2-7): GAGVSQSPSNKVTEKGKDVELRCDPISGHTALYWYRQSLGQGLEFLIYFQGNSAPDKSGLPSDRFSAERTGGSVSTLTIQRTQQEDSAVYLCASSLEHSVRGQGMYEQYFGPGTRLTVT.

The CDR3: CAWSRGTGGFSYTF. DNA for the CDR3: TGTGCCTGGAGTAGAGGGACAGGGGGTTTCAGCTACACCTTC. V usage is TRBV30 and J usage is TRBJ1-2; 11 bases are a match to TRBD1. Germline lookup yields CDR1 GTSNPN and CDR2 SVGIG (reference sequence). This CDR3 contains 14 residues. With V trimmed by 2 bases and J by 9 bases, 8 bases remained unmatched. Together with reference TRBV30 and TRBJ1-2, the CDR3 gives the full variable domain: SQTIHQWPATLVQPVGSPLSLECTVEGTSNPNLYWYRQAAGRGLQLLFYSVGIGQISSEVPQNLSASRPQDRQFILSSKKLLLSDSGFYLCAWSRGTGGFSYTFGSGTRLTVV.